One sample yielded the 24 T cell receptor beta chains listed below, sequenced in a study of graft-versus-host responses after intestinal transplantation. Clones were read by immunoSEQ multiplex PCR, and TCRdb kept only the in-frame ones, dropping some. Of approximately 9,800 clones listed, around 33% were seen once; the top ten hold about 13%. Co-plated with approximately 200,000 CFSE-labeled responder cells were approximately 200,000 irradiated, violet-dye-labeled stimulator cells. This specimen was alloreactive CD8+ T cells from a mixed lymphocyte reaction culture, taken before intestinal transplant. Noted subset: CFSE-low proliferating T cells sorted from approximately six-day pre-transplant mixed lymphocyte reaction (GvH or HvG direction). The receptors here all came from a human patient who received an intestinal transplant.

This clone occurred a few times. This rearrangement joins TRBV28 to TRBJ1-5; D might be TRBD1 (5 bases). V lost 4 bases and J 6 bases, leaving 19 bases between the germline ends. The CDR3 runs to 16 residues. From germline, CDR1 is MDHEN and CDR2 SYDVKM. The CDR3 here is CASSSLWGVLFQPQHF. Here the CDR3 DNA reads TGTGCCAGCAGTTCTCTTTGGGGGGTGTTGTTTCAGCCCCAGCATTTT.

This chain joins TRBV6-1 and TRBJ2-7; TRBD1 is a possible D gene (6 bases). Germline loops: CDR1 MNHNS, CDR2 SASEGT. Between the trimmed V and J ends, which lost 1 base and 3 bases, there was a span of 13 bases. CDR3 length: 15 amino acids. The CDR3 spells CASSEEWTVNYEQYF. The CDR3 bases are TGTGCCAGCAGTGAAGAGTGGACAGTGAACTACGAGCAGTACTTC.

V is TRBV13 and J is TRBJ1-1; 8 nucleotides line up with TRBD1. V shed 5 bases and J 10 bases; nucleotides not matched to a gene: 15. CDR1 and CDR2 (germline): PRHDT, FYEKMQ (reference sequence). This CDR3 spans 15 amino acids. Here the CDR3 reads CASSGGGQGKITAFF. The CDR3 DNA reads TGTGCCAGCAGCGGGGGAGGACAGGGTAAGATCACAGCTTTCTTT.

This clone occurred a few times. For the CDR3, the DNA is TGTGCCAGCAGTCCTAGAGACAGGGTCACTTCGAGCGAGCAGTACTTC. Translating gives CASSPRDRVTSSEQYF. V is TRBV5-6 and J is TRBJ2-7; 7 positions match TRBD1. CDR1 is SGHDT, CDR2 YYEEEE, per germline. Trimming took 5 bases from V and 6 from J; bases not matched to a gene: 17. This CDR3 has 16 residues.

The V gene is TRBV27, the J gene TRBJ1-1; tentatively, D is TRBD1 (6 bases). CDR3 length: 15 residues. The germline CDR1 and CDR2 sequences are MNHEY and SMNVEV (reference sequence). Trimming removed 5 bases from V and 1 base from J, with 14 bases in between. The chain's CDR3 is CASSQWTESNTEAFF. CDR3 nucleotide sequence: TGTGCCAGCAGTCAGTGGACAGAGTCGAACACTGAAGCTTTCTTT.

V usage is TRBV2 and J usage is TRBJ2-5; 7 bases map to TRBD2. The CDR3 runs 15 residues. The ends lost 4 bases at V and 4 bases at J; junction bases unmatched: 9. Germline assignment: CDR1 SNHLY and CDR2 FYNNEI. The CDR3 coding sequence is TGTGCCAGCAGTGGAAATGCGGGAGCAGGAGAGACCCAGTACTTC. It codes for CASSGNAGAGETQYF. The complete variable domain, with remaining parts taken from reference TRBV2 and TRBJ2-5, reads EPEVTQTPSHQVTQMGQEVILRCVPISNHLYFYWYRQILGQKVEFLVSFYNNEISEKSEIFDDQFSVERPDGSNFTLKIRSTKLEDSAMYFCASSGNAGAGETQYFGPGTRLLVL.

The V and J genes are TRBV27 and TRBJ1-2, with no clear D. This CDR3 is 15 amino acids long. The germline V gene has CDR1 MNHEY and CDR2 SMNVEV (reference sequence). Trimming stripped 5 bases from V and 4 bases from J, with 17 bases between. The DNA of the CDR3 is TGTGCCAGCAGTCCCCTGTATAGCGCGGCCTATGGCTACACCTTC. Translation: CASSPLYSAAYGYTF.

Only one count was recorded for this clone. The rearrangement uses TRBV27 and TRBJ2-1, with 9 bases matching TRBD2. CDR1 MNHEY and CDR2 SMNVEV come from the germline V gene (reference sequence). The CDR3 totals 18 residues. Losses at the gene ends were 5 bases for V and 4 bases for J; bases not matched to a gene: 15. The CDR3 region has the DNA TGTGCCAGCAGTATCCTAGGGGAGCGGGAGGTCTCTTACAATGAGCAGTTCTTC. It encodes CASSILGEREVSYNEQFF.

The rearrangement links TRBV28 to TRBJ2-2; weak D call: TRBD2 (6 bases). With 8 bases removed from V and 0 bases from J, the gap between germline ends came to 22 bases. The CDR3 covers 18 residues. Germline V gene data show CDR1 as MDHEN and CDR2 as SYDVKM. The chain's CDR3 is CASLNWVQAGPNTGELFF. The CDR3 coding sequence is TGTGCCAGCCTTAACTGGGTGCAAGCGGGCCCGAACACCGGGGAGCTGTTTTTT.

The chain uses TRBV6-1 and TRBJ2-7; 8 nucleotides match TRBD1. Germline CDR1 is MNHNS and CDR2 is SASEGT. This CDR3 is 15 amino acids long. With 2 bases clipped from V and 0 bases from J, the junction kept 3 bases outside the gene matches. CDR3 bases: TGTGCCAGCAGTGAATTCACAGGGGGCTCCTACGAGCAGTACTTC. Its protein product is CASSEFTGGSYEQYF.

This clone turned up a few times. This rearrangement joins TRBV5-5 to TRBJ2-7, with 7 bases aligning to TRBD2. V shed 0 bases, J shed 4 bases, and the junction held 4 bases outside the gene matches. The CDR3 contains 14 residues. Germline lookup yields CDR1 SGHKS and CDR2 YYEKEE (reference sequence). The CDR3: CASSLGSGGYEQYF. CDR3 nucleotides: TGTGCCAGCAGCTTGGGCTCGGGAGGTTACGAGCAGTACTTC. The variable domain in full, with the rest retrieved from reference TRBV5-5 and TRBJ2-7, is DAGVTQSPTHLIKTRGQQVTLRCSPISGHKSVSWYQQVLGQGPQFIFQYYEKEERGRGNFPDRFSARQFPNYSSELNVNALLLGDSALYLCASSLGSGGYEQYFGPGTRLTVT.

This chain connects TRBV28 to TRBJ1-1; D gene uncertain. V was cut by 5 bases and J by 4 bases, with 20 bases left in between. The CDR3 consists of 16 residues. The germline V gene has CDR1 MDHEN and CDR2 SYDVKM. The CDR3 nucleotides read TGTGCCAGCAGTCCGGAGGGTCCCTGGAGGAGCACTGAAGCTTTCTTT. Translating it yields CASSPEGPWRSTEAFF.

V gene TRBV27 combines with J gene TRBJ2-7; possibly TRBD1 for D (6 bases). Trimming took off 6 bases at V and 5 bases at J, with 14 bases between the two ends. This CDR3 contains 13 residues. Germline V lookup: CDR1 MNHEY, CDR2 SMNVEV (reference sequence). The CDR3 nucleotides are TGTGCCAGCAGGACACCCAACAGGGACGAGCAGTACTTC. Encoded protein: CASRTPNRDEQYF.

The chain is built from TRBV7-2 and TRBJ1-1, with D perhaps TRBD1 (5 bases). Trimming took off 4 bases at V and 8 bases at J, with 14 bases between the two ends. The length of the CDR3 is 13 residues. Germline lookup yields CDR1 SGHTA and CDR2 FQGNSA. The CDR3 nucleotides are TGTGCCAGCAGCTGGGACTTCACGGCAGAAGCTTTCTTT. It translates to CASSWDFTAEAFF.

This clone was detected only a few times. This rearrangement joins TRBV6-5 to TRBJ1-2, with TRBD1 matching 7 bases. J was trimmed by 6 bases and V by 0 bases; bases with no gene match: 7. This CDR3 has 15 residues. Germline assignment: CDR1 MNHEY and CDR2 SVGAGI. DNA of the CDR3: TGTGCCAGCAGTTACTCGAATGGAGGGGGCGATGGCTACACCTTC. Amino acids: CASSYSNGGGDGYTF.

This clone was counted between two and nine times. The rearrangement uses TRBV29-1 and TRBJ2-7; 13 nucleotides agree with TRBD2. The CDR3 is 14 residues long. J was trimmed by 6 bases and V by 6 bases; bases with no gene match: 8. The germline gives CDR1 SQVTM, CDR2 ANQGSEA. CDR3 residues: CSVAGLAGVREQYF. DNA of the CDR3: TGCAGCGTCGCCGGACTAGCGGGAGTTCGCGAGCAGTACTTC.

This clone was observed a handful of times. The rearrangement links TRBV27 to TRBJ2-3; the D gene is possibly TRBD1 (5 bases). The ends were cut back, 1 base at V and 8 bases at J, with 10 bases in the middle. CDR1 is MNHEY and CDR2 is SMNVEV in the germline V gene (reference sequence). The CDR3 consists of 13 residues. The CDR3 sequence is CASSLLDMGTQYF. The DNA for the CDR3 is TGTGCCAGCAGTTTATTGGACATGGGTACGCAGTATTTT.

The V and J genes are TRBV9 and TRBJ2-7; 7 bases line up with TRBD2. Germline V gives CDR1 SGDLS, CDR2 YYNGEE. J gave up 4 bases and V 7 bases, and 8 bases lay outside the gene matches. The CDR3 spans 13 residues. The CDR3 is CASGGGIGYEQYF. The CDR3 DNA reads as TGTGCCAGCGGGGGGGGTATCGGGTACGAGCAGTACTTC. Full variable domain (outside the CDR3, taken from reference TRBV9 and TRBJ2-7): DSGVTQTPKHLITATGQRVTLRCSPRSGDLSVYWYQQSLDQGLQFLIQYYNGEERAKGNILERFSAQQFPDLHSELNLSSLELGDSALYFCASGGGIGYEQYFGPGTRLTVT.

The J gene is TRBJ1-2, the V gene TRBV4-2; D not certain. This CDR3 is 15 amino acids long. The germline CDR1 and CDR2 sequences are LGHNA and YNFKEQ. The V end was cut by 1 base, the J end by 6 bases, with 15 bases between. The CDR3 reads CASSQGIANQDGYTF. The DNA of the CDR3 is TGTGCCAGCAGCCAAGGTATTGCAAATCAGGATGGCTACACCTTC.

This clone was picked up a small number of times. The chain employs TRBV6-1 and TRBJ2-3, with TRBD2 identical over 10 bases. The V segment lost 10 bases and the J segment 2 bases; nucleotides outside the gene matches: 9. Germline CDR1 and CDR2: MNHNS and SASEGT. This CDR3 region has 15 residues. The chain's CDR3 is CATIIGLADTDTQYF. CDR3 nucleotides: TGTGCCACCATAATAGGACTAGCGGACACAGATACGCAGTATTTT.

This clone is labeled as medium-sized. This chain connects TRBV27 to TRBJ2-3; 9 bases match TRBD1. Germline CDR1 is MNHEY and CDR2 is SMNVEV (reference sequence). V gave up 5 bases and J gave up 2 bases; unmatched junction bases: 8. The CDR3 runs to 16 residues. The CDR3 DNA is TGTGCCAGCAGTCCAAGGGACAGGGACTTCACAGATACGCAGTATTTT. Translating gives CASSPRDRDFTDTQYF.

The rearrangement uses TRBV9 and TRBJ2-3; possibly TRBD2 for D (6 bases). Germline lookup yields CDR1 SGDLS and CDR2 YYNGEE. The CDR3 has 14 amino acids. The V and J ends lost 3 bases and 1 base respectively, with 9 bases between them. The chain's CDR3 is CASSAWGGTDTQYF. Written as DNA, the CDR3 is TGTGCCAGCAGCGCTTGGGGGGGCACAGATACGCAGTATTTT.

This clone was seen a handful of times. The rearrangement links TRBV28 to TRBJ2-7; a weak D match, TRBD1 (6 bases). V lost 5 bases, J lost 7 bases, and 15 bases lay in between. CDR3 length: 13 amino acids. Germline-derived CDR1 and CDR2 are MDHEN and SYDVKM. The CDR3 sequence is CASSPVGASEQYF. DNA of the CDR3: TGTGCCAGCAGTCCTGTGGGGGCCTCGGAGCAGTACTTC.

The rearrangement links TRBV7-6 to TRBJ2-3; no firm D call. V was clipped by 1 base and J by 2 bases, with 4 bases between them. Germline CDR1 SGHVS, CDR2 FNYEAQ. CDR3 length equals 13 residues. DNA of the CDR3: TGTGCCAGCAGCTTAGAGCCCACAGATACGCAGTATTTT. It yields the protein CASSLEPTDTQYF.